Below are 9 T cell receptor beta chains sequenced from a single sample in a study of identical twins. TCRdb re-analysed the 5' RACE reads in MiXCR, keeping a single row per CDR3 protein. The data contain about 920,000 distinct CDR3 sequences, roughly 12% of them singletons. These same data were also listed under a study on yellow fever vaccine responses in identical twins.

Material for sequencing was PBMCs. These receptors came from a young woman in good health.

This clonotype was observed many times. V and J are TRBV12-3 or TRBV12-4 and TRBJ1-1, with D perhaps TRBD1 (6 bases). The V gene lost 6 bases and the J gene lost 1 base, with 15 bases spanning the gap. The CDR3 runs to 15 residues. The CDR3 DNA follows: TGTGCCAGCAGCCCCCTGGGGGGACAGAACACTGAAGCTTTCTTT. Its translation is CASSPLGGQNTEAFF.

The chain links TRBV27 to TRBJ2-1; D tentatively fits TRBD1 or TRBD2 (5 bases each). This CDR3 comprises 13 residues. Germline-derived CDR1 and CDR2 are MNHEY and SMNVEV (reference sequence). V gave up 7 bases and J gave up 7 bases, with 14 bases separating them. The CDR3 sequence is CASNGTLLNEQFF. The CDR3 nucleotides read TGTGCCAGCAACGGGACCCTTTTGAATGAGCAGTTCTTC.

The chain links TRBV10-3 to TRBJ2-3, with D maybe TRBD2 (5 bases). This CDR3 spans 15 amino acids. V was clipped by 7 bases and J by 0 bases, with 14 bases between them. Germline CDR1 is ENHRY and CDR2 is SYGVKD. The CDR3 bases are TGTGCCATCATGGGAGAGGGCTTGAGCACAGATACGCAGTATTTT. This sequence encodes CAIMGEGLSTDTQYF.

This clonotype was counted between two and nine times. J is TRBJ1-2 and V is TRBV20-1, with D possibly being TRBD1 (5 bases). In germline, CDR1 is DFQATT, CDR2 SNEGSKA (reference sequence). This CDR3 contains 11 residues. V dropped 5 bases and J dropped 4 bases, with 8 bases sitting between them. The CDR3 here is CSALGGYGYTF. Here the CDR3 DNA reads TGCAGTGCTCTGGGGGGCTATGGCTACACCTTC.

This clonotype was seen at least ten times. The chain links TRBV24-1 to TRBJ2-1; TRBD2 is a possible D gene (5 bases). The germline V gene encodes CDR1 KGHDR and CDR2 SFDVKD. The ends were cut back, 1 base at V and 9 bases at J, with 6 bases in the middle. The CDR3 length is 12 residues. The CDR3 sequence is CATSDFRGEQFF. As DNA, the CDR3 is TGTGCCACCAGTGATTTCCGGGGTGAGCAGTTCTTC.

This clonotype was counted a few times. The gene calls are TRBV5-5 and TRBJ2-5; 8 bases map to TRBD1. Germline lookup yields CDR1 SGHKS and CDR2 YYEKEE (reference sequence). V was pared by 0 bases and J by 3 bases, with 7 bases of the junction left unmatched. This CDR3 region has 16 residues. The CDR3 bases are TGTGCCAGCAGCTTGGTGGCAGGGGGCTGGGAAGAGACCCAGTACTTC. Residues: CASSLVAGGWEETQYF.

In this sample, this clonotype turned up many times. This sequence joins TRBV7-9 and TRBJ1-5; D perhaps matches TRBD1 (6 bases). The germline V and J ends were trimmed by 1 base and 1 base, with 8 bases remaining between them. Germline V gives CDR1 SEHNR, CDR2 FQNEAQ (reference sequence). The CDR3 extends over 15 amino acids. CDR3: CASSLDRVSNQPQHF. CDR3 nucleotides: TGTGCCAGCAGCTTAGACAGGGTGAGCAATCAGCCCCAGCATTTT.

Only a few counts were recorded for this clonotype. V and J are TRBV12-3 or TRBV12-4 and TRBJ2-5; tentatively, D is TRBD1 or TRBD2 (5 bases each). The CDR3 is 14 residues long. Trimming cost V 3 bases and J 7 bases, with 15 bases left between them. The CDR3 sequence is CASSLVGGVGTQYF. CDR3 sequence (DNA): TGTGCCAGCAGTTTGGTTGGGGGAGTCGGGACCCAGTACTTC.

This clonotype was counted ten times or more. The chain couples TRBV28 to TRBJ2-5; TRBD2 might be the D (6 bases). This CDR3 is 16 amino acids long. With 2 bases removed from V and 1 base from J, the gap between germline ends came to 14 bases. The germline V gene has CDR1 MDHEN and CDR2 SYDVKM. The CDR3 reads CASSLVGSGGQETQYF. CDR3 DNA sequence: TGTGCCAGCAGTTTAGTCGGTAGCGGAGGCCAAGAGACCCAGTACTTC.